This T cell receptor (beta chain) is from a study of control samples from healthy donors and cancer patients. V shed 2 bases and J shed 7 bases, with 12 bases lying between them. The CDR3 sequence is 14 residues long. Germline assignment: CDR1 MNHEY and CDR2 SMNVEV (reference sequence). Some clones are missing from TCRdb's copy, which holds only in-frame ones; the method was immunoSEQ multiplex PCR. The table has some 120,000 clones, 80% to 90% seen once. The sample comprised blood. This chain connects TRBV27 to TRBJ2-1; D uncertain. This sequence was found in a man aged 50 or older in good health. CDR3 bases: TGTGCCAGCAGTTTAGGCGGCTCAAGGAATGAGCAGTTCTTC. Encoded protein: CASSLGGSRNEQFF.